The entry that follows covers one T cell receptor (beta chain) sequence. In this sample, this clone turned up once. No antigen is known for it. No much larger clone exists at a distance of one base, and base qualities are not known. The data were taken from a study of T cells in tumors after PD-1 blockade (dated by TCRdb to 2018 to 2020). Regarding the study in general: Prior checkpoint blockade, systemic immunosuppressant use, and recent radiotherapy or other anti-cancer therapy within 4 weeks were grounds for patient exclusion. Patients were treated with either pembrolizumab 200 mg every 3 weeks or cemiplimab 350 mg every 2 weeks. Ongoing daily vismodegib 150 mg was also given to a subset of patients during anti-PD-1 treatment. An average of about 120,000 TCR templates (range roughly 23,000-257,772) and 35,000 or so unique clonotypes was obtained for peripheral blood samples. Paired single-cell RNA and TCR sequencing was done in the study on site-matched tumors from patients with BCC or SCC, both before and after anti-PD-1 therapy. Bulk TCR sequencing was performed on about 10 peripheral blood samples from a few patients to compare blood and tumor clonotypes. Clinical response was assessed using RECIST version 1.1.

The immunoSEQ platform was used to carry out deep TCRbeta sequencing. The paper's data handling went like this. Only productive rearrangements were exported from the immunoSEQ Analyzer for further analysis. T cell phenotypes were assigned to bulk TCRbeta clonotypes by matching to single-cell RNA+TCR-seq clones sharing the same TCRbeta sequence. Clone enrichment in tumor was computed as tumor frequency divided by PBMC frequency from bulk TCR sequencing. TCRs were grouped by GLIPH into specificity groups, defined as clusters of distinct TCRs likely recognizing common antigens via shared CDR3 motifs. TCRdb took this table from immuneACCESS and kept in-frame rearrangements with V and J called. Such tables lack part of the clones; where checked against another copy, unresolved V genes explain under half of the gap, and the rest is unexplained. V, J and clone size reflect that table, while D and trimming were determined from the DNA. The sample data list roughly 20,000 clones, and about 84% of these were observed just once. The top ten constitute about a quarter of the sample.

The study at large found these results: About 39% of TCR clonotypes from the tumor were detected in blood, and certain novel exhausted tumor clones were present in blood collected before treatment, which suggests recruitment from the periphery. The source of novel T cell clones was not identified, and lymphoid organs or rare unexpanded clones within the tumor or the tumor periphery could be included among the possible sources.

Genomic DNA extracted from tumor biopsies or peripheral blood was used for bulk TCRbeta sequencing, with input ranging from roughly 616 ng to 6,004 ng. All patients had histologically proven advanced or metastatic basal or squamous cell carcinoma and were poor candidates for surgical resection. Of the roughly 10 patients in the basal cell carcinoma cohort, several underwent bulk tumor TCR sequencing. Including the terminal cysteine and phenylalanine, the CDR3 comprises 12 residues. Just CDR3 DNA is preserved here, 36 bases in frame from base 1. Looking up the germline V gene yields CDR1 MNHEY and CDR2 SVGAGI.

This sequence originates from a human donor with advanced basal cell or squamous cell carcinoma (not recorded which). Recombination joined TRBV6-5 with TRBJ1-2; the D gene lacks a confident call. This specimen consisted of PBMCs, obtained after anti-PD-1 therapy. The encoded CDR3 is CGTVGSLWGYTF. The nucleotide sequence reads as follows: TGTGGGACGGTGGGGAGCTTGTGGGGCTACACCTTC.